The present T cell receptor (beta chain) was sequenced within a study of cytotoxic CD8 clonotypes in ibrutinib-treated CLL. Study at large: Treatment had run for a median about 12 months, range 6 to 36, when response samples were taken.

CDR3 length equals 14 residues. The germline gives CDR1 ENHRY, CDR2 SYGVKD. V lost 7 bases and J 6 bases, leaving 16 bases between the germline ends. Here immunoSEQ multiplex PCR was the method, and the copy in TCRdb shows in-frame clones only, minus some. In the table there are approximately 340,000 clones, approximately 67% of which are singletons. The sequencing used PBMCs, collected after 36 months of ibrutinib treatment. This TCR was recovered from a human donor with chronic lymphocytic leukemia. V usage is TRBV10-3 and J usage is TRBJ2-1; maybe TRBD1 (6 bases). The CDR3 coding sequence is TGTGCCATCAAATCAGGGGCCGTTTTCAATGAGCAGTTCTTC. Its translation: CAIKSGAVFNEQFF.